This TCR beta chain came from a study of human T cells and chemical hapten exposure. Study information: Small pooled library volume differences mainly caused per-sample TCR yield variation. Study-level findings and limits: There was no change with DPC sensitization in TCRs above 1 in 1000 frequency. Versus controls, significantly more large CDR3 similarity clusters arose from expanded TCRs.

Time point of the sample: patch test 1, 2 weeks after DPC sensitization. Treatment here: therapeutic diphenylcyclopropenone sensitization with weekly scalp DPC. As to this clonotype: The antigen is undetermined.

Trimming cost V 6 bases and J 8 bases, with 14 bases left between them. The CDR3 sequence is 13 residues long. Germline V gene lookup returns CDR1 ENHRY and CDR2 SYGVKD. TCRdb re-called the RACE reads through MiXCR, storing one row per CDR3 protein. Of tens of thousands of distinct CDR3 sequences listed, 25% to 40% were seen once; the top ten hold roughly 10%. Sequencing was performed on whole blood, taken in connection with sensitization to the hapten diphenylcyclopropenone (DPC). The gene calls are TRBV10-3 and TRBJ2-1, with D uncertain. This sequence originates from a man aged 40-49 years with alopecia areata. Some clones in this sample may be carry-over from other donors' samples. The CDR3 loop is CAISHLMEHEQFF. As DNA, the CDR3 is TGTGCCATCAGCCACCTTATGGAGCATGAGCAGTTCTTC.